This T cell receptor beta chain derives from a study of T cell responses to AZD1222 COVID-19 vaccine. Study-wide points: Among the donors, most were white British and more were female, and clonal diversity was possibly underestimated. Mapped onto spike, vaccine-associated CD4 TCRs spanned it and were dominant at 160-218 and 743-854. No repertoire was sampled before or during the peak T cell response, only after it.

CDR1 and CDR2 (germline): LGHDT, YNNKEL (reference sequence). The V end was cut by 1 base, the J end by 5 bases, with 17 bases between. The CDR3 consists of 16 residues. Remarks on this clone: Its antigen is not known.

Using immunoSEQ multiplex PCR, the repertoire was profiled, and TCRdb retains in-frame clones only, with some absent. The table shows around 140,000 clones, with roughly 87% occurring only once. This clonotype was sampled from an adult who received the AZD1222 COVID-19 vaccine. The sequences come from peripheral blood, collected 28 days after the second AZD1222 dose. The chain links TRBV3-1 (or the pseudogene TRBV3-2) to TRBJ2-5; possibly TRBD1 or TRBD2 for D (5 bases each). This chain's CDR3 is CASSQGGGAVAETQYF. CDR3 nucleotides: TGTGCCAGCAGCCAAGGTGGGGGAGCGGTCGCGGAGACCCAGTACTTC.